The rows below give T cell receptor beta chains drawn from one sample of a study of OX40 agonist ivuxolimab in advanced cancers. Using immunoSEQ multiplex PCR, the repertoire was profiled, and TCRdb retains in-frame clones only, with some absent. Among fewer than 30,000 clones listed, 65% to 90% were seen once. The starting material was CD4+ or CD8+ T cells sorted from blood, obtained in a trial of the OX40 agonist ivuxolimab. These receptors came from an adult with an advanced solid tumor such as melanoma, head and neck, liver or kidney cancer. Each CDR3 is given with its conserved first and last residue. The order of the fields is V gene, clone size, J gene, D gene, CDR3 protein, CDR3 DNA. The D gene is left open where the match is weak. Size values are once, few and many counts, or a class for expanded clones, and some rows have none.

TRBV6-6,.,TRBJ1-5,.,CASSYAYRGASQPQHF,TGTGCCAGCAGTTACGCCTACCGGGGGGCCAGCCAGCCCCAGCATTTT
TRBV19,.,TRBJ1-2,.,CASSIARTEANYGYTF,TGTGCCAGTAGTATAGCTAGGACCGAAGCTAACTATGGCTACACCTTC
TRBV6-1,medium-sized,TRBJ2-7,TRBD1,CASSPTGGYEQYF,TGTGCCAGCAGTCCGACAGGGGGCTACGAGCAGTACTTC
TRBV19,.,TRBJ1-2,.,CASSYGGANYGYTF,TGTGCCAGTTCTTACGGGGGGGCCAACTATGGCTACACCTTC
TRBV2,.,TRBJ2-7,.,CASSAQRPLLLGTYEQYF,TGTGCCAGCAGTGCTCAACGGCCCCTCTTACTAGGCACCTACGAGCAGTACTTC
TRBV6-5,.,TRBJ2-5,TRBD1,CASSYGTGERETQYF,TGTGCCAGCAGTTACGGGACAGGGGAGAGAGAGACCCAGTACTTC
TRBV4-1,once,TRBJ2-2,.,CASSQAKGETTGELFF,TGCGCCAGCAGCCAAGCGAAGGGGGAGACCACCGGGGAGCTGTTTTTT
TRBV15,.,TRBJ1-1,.,CATSRSRVSGTEAFF,TGTGCCACCAGCAGATCCCGGGTCTCGGGCACTGAAGCTTTCTTT
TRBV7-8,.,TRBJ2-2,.,CASSPRGATGELFF,TGTGCCAGCAGCCCTCGAGGGGCTACCGGGGAGCTGTTTTTT
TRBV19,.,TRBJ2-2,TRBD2,CASSTLGGGLPSTGELFF,TGTGCCAGTAGTACCCTTGGCGGGGGGCTACCGAGCACCGGGGAGCTGTTTTTT
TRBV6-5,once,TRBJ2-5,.,CASSYSIAQETQYF,TGTGCCAGCAGTTACTCGATTGCCCAAGAGACCCAGTACTTC
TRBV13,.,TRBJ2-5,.,CASSLMSSEETQYF,TGTGCCAGCAGTTTGATGAGCAGCGAAGAGACCCAGTACTTC
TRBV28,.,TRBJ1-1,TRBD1,CASSKTGTGFRAAFF,TGTGCCAGCAGCAAAACCGGGACAGGGTTTAGGGCAGCTTTCTTT
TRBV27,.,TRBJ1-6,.,CASSLRLGPYSPLHF,TGTGCCAGCAGTTTAAGATTGGGGCCTTATTCACCCCTCCACTTT
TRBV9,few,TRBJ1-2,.,CASSVVPSNYGYTF,TGTGCCAGCAGCGTAGTTCCGTCTAACTATGGCTACACCTTC
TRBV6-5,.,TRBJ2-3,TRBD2,CASSYSLAGVRDTQYF,TGTGCCAGCAGTTACTCCCTAGCGGGGGTGCGGGATACGCAGTATTTT
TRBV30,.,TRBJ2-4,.,CAWSGTAKNIQYF,TGTGCCTGGAGTGGGACAGCCAAAAACATTCAGTACTTC
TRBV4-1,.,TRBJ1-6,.,CASSPRDEDNSPLHF,TGCGCCAGCAGCCCCCGGGACGAGGATAATTCACCCCTCCACTTT
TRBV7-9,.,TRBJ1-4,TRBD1,CASSRDRGRINEKLFF,TGTGCCAGCAGCCGGGACAGGGGGAGGATTAATGAAAAACTGTTTTTT
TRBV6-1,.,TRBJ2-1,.,CASSEALRDEQFF,TGTGCCAGCAGTGAAGCGCTGCGGGATGAGCAGTTCTTC
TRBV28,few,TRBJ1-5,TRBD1,CASSPDRGGNQPQHF,TGTGCCAGCAGTCCGGACAGGGGAGGCAATCAGCCCCAGCATTTT
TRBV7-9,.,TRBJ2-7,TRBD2,CASSGGEDASYEQYF,TGTGCCAGCTCTGGGGGGGAAGATGCTAGCTACGAGCAGTACTTC
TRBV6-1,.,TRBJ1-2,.,CASSEVGNYGYTF,TGTGCCAGCAGTGAAGTAGGCAACTATGGCTACACCTTC
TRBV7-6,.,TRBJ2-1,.,CASSLVFGGGDEQFF,TGTGCCAGCAGCTTAGTGTTTGGGGGCGGGGATGAGCAGTTCTTC
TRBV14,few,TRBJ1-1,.,CASSQPPMNTEAFF,TGTGCCAGCAGCCAACCACCAATGAACACTGAAGCTTTCTTT
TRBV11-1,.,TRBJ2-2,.,CASSLKDSGLTGELFF,TGTGCCAGCAGCTTAAAGGACAGCGGACTTACCGGGGAGCTGTTTTTT
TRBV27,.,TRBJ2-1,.,CASSLSRRNEQFF,TGTGCCAGCAGTTTGAGTCGGCGGAATGAGCAGTTCTTC
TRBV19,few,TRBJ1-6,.,CASSWDTEGSPLHF,TGTGCCAGTAGCTGGGACACCGAAGGTTCACCCCTCCACTTT
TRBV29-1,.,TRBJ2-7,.,CSHAGGATYEQYF,TGCAGCCACGCCGGCGGGGCCACCTACGAGCAGTACTTC
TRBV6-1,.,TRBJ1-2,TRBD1,CASMGTVYGYTF,TGTGCCAGCATGGGGACAGTCTATGGCTACACCTTC
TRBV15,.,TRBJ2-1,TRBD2,CATSRDGGLAGDNEQFF,TGTGCCACCAGCAGAGACGGAGGACTAGCGGGGGACAATGAGCAGTTCTTC
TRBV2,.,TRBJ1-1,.,CASSVQMAFF,TGTGCCAGCAGTGTTCAGATGGCTTTCTTT
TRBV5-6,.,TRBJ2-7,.,CASSVYRGLYEQYF,TGTGCCAGCAGCGTCTACAGGGGACTCTACGAGCAGTACTTC
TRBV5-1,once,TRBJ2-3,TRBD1,CASSLGRGSLGDTQYF,TGCGCCAGCAGCTTAGGCAGGGGGTCCCTTGGAGATACGCAGTATTTT
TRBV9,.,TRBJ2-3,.,CASSETAGFADTQYF,TGTGCCAGCAGCGAGACTGCGGGATTTGCAGATACGCAGTATTTT
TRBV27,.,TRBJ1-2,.,CASSDRDYGYTF,TGTGCCAGCAGTGACAGAGACTATGGCTACACCTTC
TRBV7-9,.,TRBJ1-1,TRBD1,CASRAGGTEAFF,TGTGCCAGCAGAGCAGGGGGCACTGAAGCTTTCTTT
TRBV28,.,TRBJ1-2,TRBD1,CASSSLGQGENGYTF,TGTGCCAGCAGTTCGTTGGGGCAGGGGGAAAACGGCTACACCTTC
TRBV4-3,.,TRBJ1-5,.,CASSTDMGSYQPQHF,TGCGCCAGCAGCACTGACATGGGGTCGTATCAGCCCCAGCATTTT
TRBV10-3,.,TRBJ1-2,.,CAIRDGQTPAGAYGYTF,TGTGCCATCAGGGATGGACAGACCCCGGCCGGAGCCTATGGCTACACCTTC
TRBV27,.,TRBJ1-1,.,CASSLSAMTNTEAFF,TGTGCCAGCAGCCTATCAGCGATGACCAACACTGAAGCTTTCTTT
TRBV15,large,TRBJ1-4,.,CATSSDEGGPDEKLFF,TGTGCCACCAGCAGTGATGAAGGGGGGCCCGACGAAAAACTGTTTTTT
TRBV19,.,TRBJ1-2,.,CASSPPPTDFYGYTF,TGTGCCAGTAGTCCCCCCCCGACAGATTTTTATGGCTACACCTTC
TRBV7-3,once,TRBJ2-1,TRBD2,CASSRTGRDEQFF,TGTGCCAGCAGCCGGACGGGGAGGGATGAGCAGTTCTTC
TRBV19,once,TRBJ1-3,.,CASSIDPRISGNTIYF,TGTGCCAGTAGTATAGATCCCAGGATTTCTGGAAACACCATATATTTT
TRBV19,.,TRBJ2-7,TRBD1,CASSFSLQGNEQYF,TGTGCCAGTAGTTTCTCCCTACAGGGGAACGAGCAGTACTTC
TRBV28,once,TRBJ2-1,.,CASSLEEPLGNEQFF,TGTGCCAGCAGTTTAGAGGAGCCTCTCGGGAATGAGCAGTTCTTC
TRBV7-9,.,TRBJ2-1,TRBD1,CASSVSGTGGGEQFF,TGTGCCAGCAGCGTGAGCGGGACAGGGGGTGGTGAGCAGTTCTTC
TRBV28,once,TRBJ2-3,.,CASSFGMGAVADTQYF,TGTGCCAGCAGTTTTGGAATGGGCGCGGTCGCCGATACGCAGTATTTT
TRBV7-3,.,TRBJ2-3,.,CASSFRGTPEGTDTQYF,TGTGCCAGCAGCTTCCGCGGGACTCCAGAGGGCACAGATACGCAGTATTTT
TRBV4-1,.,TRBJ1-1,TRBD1,CASSRDRNTEAFF,TGCGCCAGCTCCAGGGACAGGAACACTGAAGCTTTCTTT
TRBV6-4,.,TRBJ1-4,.,CASQTGGRIFEKLFF,TGTGCCAGCCAGACTGGGGGGAGAATTTTTGAAAAACTGTTTTTT
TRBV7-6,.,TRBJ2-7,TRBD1,CASSEGQGVSYEQYF,TGTGCCAGCAGTGAAGGACAGGGGGTCTCCTACGAGCAGTACTTC
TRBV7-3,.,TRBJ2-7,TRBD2,CASSSWTSGTYEQYF,TGTGCCAGCAGCTCCTGGACTAGCGGGACCTACGAGCAGTACTTC
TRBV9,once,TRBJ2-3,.,CASSVTRGGTDTQYF,TGTGCCAGCAGCGTGACTAGAGGGGGAACAGATACGCAGTATTTT